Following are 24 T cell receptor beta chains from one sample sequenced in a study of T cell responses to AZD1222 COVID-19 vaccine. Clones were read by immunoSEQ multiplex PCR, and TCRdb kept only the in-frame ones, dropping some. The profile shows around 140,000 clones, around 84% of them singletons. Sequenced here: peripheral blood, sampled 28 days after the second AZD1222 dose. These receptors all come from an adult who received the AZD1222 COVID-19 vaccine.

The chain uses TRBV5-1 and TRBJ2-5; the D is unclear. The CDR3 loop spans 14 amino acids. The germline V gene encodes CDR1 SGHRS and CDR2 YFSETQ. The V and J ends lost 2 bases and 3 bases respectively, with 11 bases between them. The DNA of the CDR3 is TGCGCCAGCAGCTTATCCAGAATGGAAGAGACCCAGTACTTC. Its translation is CASSLSRMEETQYF.

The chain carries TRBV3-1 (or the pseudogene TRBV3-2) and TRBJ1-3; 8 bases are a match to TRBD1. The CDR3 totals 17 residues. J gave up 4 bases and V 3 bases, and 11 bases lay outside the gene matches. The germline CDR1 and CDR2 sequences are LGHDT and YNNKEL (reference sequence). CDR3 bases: TGTGCCAGCAGCCAGGACAGGGAAGGTTATTCGGGAAACACCATATATTTT. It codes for CASSQDREGYSGNTIYF.

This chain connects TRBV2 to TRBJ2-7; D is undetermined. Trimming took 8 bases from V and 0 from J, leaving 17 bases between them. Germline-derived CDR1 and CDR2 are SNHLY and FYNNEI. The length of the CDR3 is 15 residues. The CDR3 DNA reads TGTGCCAGCGGCCAGGAACTCCTCACCTCCTACGAGCAGTACTTC. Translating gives CASGQELLTSYEQYF.

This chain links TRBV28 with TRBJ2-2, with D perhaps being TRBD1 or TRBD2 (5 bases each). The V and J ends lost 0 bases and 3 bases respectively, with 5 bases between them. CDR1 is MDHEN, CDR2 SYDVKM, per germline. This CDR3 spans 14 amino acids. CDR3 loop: CASSLWGDTGELFF. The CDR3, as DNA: TGTGCCAGCAGTTTATGGGGGGACACCGGGGAGCTGTTTTTT. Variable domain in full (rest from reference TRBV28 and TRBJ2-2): DVKVTQSSRYLVKRTGEKVFLECVQDMDHENMFWYRQDPGLGLRLIYFSYDVKMKEKGDIPEGYSVSREKKERFSLILESASTNQTSMYLCASSLWGDTGELFFGEGSRLTVL.

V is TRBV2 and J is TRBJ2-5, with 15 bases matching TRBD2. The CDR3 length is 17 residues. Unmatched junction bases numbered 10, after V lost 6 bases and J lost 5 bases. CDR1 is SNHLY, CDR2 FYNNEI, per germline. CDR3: CASSREGLAGGWETQYF. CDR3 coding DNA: TGTGCCAGCAGCCGAGAGGGACTAGCGGGGGGATGGGAGACCCAGTACTTC.

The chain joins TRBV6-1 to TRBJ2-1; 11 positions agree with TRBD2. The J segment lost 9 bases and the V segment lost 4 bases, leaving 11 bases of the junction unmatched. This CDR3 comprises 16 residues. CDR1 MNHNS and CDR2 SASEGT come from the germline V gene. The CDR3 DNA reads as TGTGCCAGCAGTGGGATTATAGCGGGGGGGTCCAGTGAGCAGTTCTTC. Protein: CASSGIIAGGSSEQFF.

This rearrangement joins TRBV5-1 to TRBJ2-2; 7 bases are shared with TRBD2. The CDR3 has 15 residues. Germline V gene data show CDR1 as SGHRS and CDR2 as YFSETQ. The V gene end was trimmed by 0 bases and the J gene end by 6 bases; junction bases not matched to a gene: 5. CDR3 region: CASSLAAGVAGELFF. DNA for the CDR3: TGCGCCAGCAGCTTGGCGGCGGGAGTGGCCGGGGAGCTGTTTTTT.

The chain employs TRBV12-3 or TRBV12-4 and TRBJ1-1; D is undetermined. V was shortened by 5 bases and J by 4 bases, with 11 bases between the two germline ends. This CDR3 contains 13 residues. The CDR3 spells CASSQLRGTEAFF. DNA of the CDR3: TGTGCCAGCAGTCAACTGCGGGGCACTGAAGCTTTCTTT.

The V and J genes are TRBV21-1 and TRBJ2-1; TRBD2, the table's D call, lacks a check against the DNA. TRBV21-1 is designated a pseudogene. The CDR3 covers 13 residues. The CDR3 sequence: CASSKRQAGGAFF. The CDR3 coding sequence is TGTGCCAGCAGCAAAAGGCAGGCCGGCGGGGCGTTCTTC.

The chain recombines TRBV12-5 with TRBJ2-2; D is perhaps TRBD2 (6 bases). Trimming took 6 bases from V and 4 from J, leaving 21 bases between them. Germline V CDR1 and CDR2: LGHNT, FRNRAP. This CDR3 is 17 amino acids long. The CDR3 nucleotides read TGTGCTAGTGGGGGGAGGCACTCCCAGCGTCGCACCGGGGAGCTGTTTTTT. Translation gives CASGGRHSQRRTGELFF.

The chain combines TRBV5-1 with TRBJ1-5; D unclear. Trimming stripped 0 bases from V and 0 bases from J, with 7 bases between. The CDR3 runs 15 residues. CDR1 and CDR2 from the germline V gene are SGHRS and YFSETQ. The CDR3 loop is CASSLEPYSNQPQHF. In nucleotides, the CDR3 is TGCGCCAGCAGCTTGGAGCCTTATAGCAATCAGCCCCAGCATTTT.

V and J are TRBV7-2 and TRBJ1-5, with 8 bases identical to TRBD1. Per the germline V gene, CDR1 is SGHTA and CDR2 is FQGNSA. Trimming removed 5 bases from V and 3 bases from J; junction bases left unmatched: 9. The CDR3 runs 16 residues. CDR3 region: CASSRTGSDSNQPQHF. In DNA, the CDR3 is TGTGCCAGCAGCCGGACAGGGAGTGATTCCAATCAGCCCCAGCATTTT.

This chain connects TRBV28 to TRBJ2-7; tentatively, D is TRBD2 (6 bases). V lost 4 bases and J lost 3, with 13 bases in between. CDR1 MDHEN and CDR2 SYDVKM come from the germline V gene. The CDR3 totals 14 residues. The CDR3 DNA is TGTGCCAGCAGTTCAGACGGGGGATACTACGAGCAGTACTTC. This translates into CASSSDGGYYEQYF.

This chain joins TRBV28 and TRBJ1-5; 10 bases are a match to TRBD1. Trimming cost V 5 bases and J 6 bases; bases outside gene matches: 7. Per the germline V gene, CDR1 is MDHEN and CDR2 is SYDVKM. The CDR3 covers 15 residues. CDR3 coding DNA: TGTGCCAGCAGTCCCACGGACAGGGGGAGTCAGCCCCAGCATTTT. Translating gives CASSPTDRGSQPQHF.

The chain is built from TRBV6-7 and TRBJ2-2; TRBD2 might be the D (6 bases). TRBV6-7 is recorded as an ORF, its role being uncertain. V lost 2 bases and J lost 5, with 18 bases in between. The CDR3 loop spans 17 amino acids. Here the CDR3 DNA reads TGTGCCAGCAGTTACCGGGGGAGGATGCTGTTTACCGGGGAGCTGTTTTTT. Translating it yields CASSYRGRMLFTGELFF.

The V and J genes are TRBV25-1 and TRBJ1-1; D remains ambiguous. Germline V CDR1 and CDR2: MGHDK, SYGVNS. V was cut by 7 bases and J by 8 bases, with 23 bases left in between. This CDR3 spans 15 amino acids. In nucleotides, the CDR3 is TGTGCCAGCATTGGGGAAACAGTGAACTACCTCGAAGCTTTCTTT. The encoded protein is CASIGETVNYLEAFF.

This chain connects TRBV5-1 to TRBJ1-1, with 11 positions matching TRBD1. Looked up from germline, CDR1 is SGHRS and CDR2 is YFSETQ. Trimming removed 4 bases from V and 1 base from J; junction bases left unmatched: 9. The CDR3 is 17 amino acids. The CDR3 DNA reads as TGCGCCAGCAGCCCCGGGACAGGGGGAGACTGGAACACTGAAGCTTTCTTT. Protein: CASSPGTGGDWNTEAFF.

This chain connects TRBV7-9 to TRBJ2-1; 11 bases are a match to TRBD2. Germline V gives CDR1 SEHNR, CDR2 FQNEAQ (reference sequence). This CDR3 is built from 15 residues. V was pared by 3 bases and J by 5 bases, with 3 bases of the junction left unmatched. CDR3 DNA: TGTGCCAGCAGCTTTAAACTAGCGGGAGACAATGAGCAGTTCTTC. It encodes CASSFKLAGDNEQFF.

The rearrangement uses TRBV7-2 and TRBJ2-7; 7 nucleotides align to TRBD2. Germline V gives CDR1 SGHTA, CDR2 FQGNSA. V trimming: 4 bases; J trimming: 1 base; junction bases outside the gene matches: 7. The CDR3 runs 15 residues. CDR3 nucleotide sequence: TGTGCCAGCAGCTCCAGCGGGGTTGGGTCCTACGAGCAGTACTTC. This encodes CASSSSGVGSYEQYF.

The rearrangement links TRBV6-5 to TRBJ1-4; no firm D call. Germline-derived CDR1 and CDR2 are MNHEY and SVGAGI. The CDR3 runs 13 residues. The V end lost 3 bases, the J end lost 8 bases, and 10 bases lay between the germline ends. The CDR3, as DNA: TGTGCCAGCAGTTATATCGGAAGCGAAAAACTGTTTTTT. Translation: CASSYIGSEKLFF.

The CDR3 nucleotides are TGCGCCAGCACCAGCGGGGGCAACCTGCAGGAGACCCAGTACTTC. Protein product: CASTSGGNLQETQYF. The rearrangement links TRBV5-1 to TRBJ2-5; 8 nucleotides align to TRBD2. The CDR3 has 15 amino acids. The V gene's germline CDR1 is SGHRS and CDR2 YFSETQ. V shed 6 bases and J 5 bases; nucleotides not matched to a gene: 12.

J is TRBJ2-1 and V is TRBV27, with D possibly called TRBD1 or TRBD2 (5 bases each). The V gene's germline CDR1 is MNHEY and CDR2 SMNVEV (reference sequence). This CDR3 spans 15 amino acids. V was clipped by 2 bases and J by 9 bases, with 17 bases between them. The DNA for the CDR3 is TGTGCCAGCAGTTTAGGGACCCGGGGACGTATTGAGCAGTTCTTC. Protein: CASSLGTRGRIEQFF.

The CDR3 DNA follows: TGTGCCAGCACAAAGGGGGCCCAGGGTGCAGAGCAGTTCTTC. Protein: CASTKGAQGAEQFF. The chain combines TRBV11-2 with TRBJ2-1; 7 bases fit TRBD1. The germline V gene has CDR1 SGHAT and CDR2 FQNNGV. The CDR3 totals 14 residues. The V segment lost 7 bases and the J segment 10 bases; nucleotides outside the gene matches: 13.

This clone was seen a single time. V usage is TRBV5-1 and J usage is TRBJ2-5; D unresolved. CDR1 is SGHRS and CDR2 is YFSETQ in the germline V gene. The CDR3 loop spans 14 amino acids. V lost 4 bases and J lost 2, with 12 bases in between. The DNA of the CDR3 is TGCGCCAGCAGCGAGACTTGGATGCAAGAGACCCAGTACTTC. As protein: CASSETWMQETQYF.